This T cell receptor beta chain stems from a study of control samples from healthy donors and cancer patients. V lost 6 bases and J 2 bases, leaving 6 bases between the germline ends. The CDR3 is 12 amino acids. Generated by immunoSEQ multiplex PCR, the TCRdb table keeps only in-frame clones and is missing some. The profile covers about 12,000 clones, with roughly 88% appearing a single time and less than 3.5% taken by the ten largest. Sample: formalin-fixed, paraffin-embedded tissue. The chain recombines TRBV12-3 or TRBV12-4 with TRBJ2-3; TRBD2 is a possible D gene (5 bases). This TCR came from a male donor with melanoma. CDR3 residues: CASRGDTDTQYF. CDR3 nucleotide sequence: TGTGCCAGCAGGGGAGACACAGATACGCAGTATTTT.